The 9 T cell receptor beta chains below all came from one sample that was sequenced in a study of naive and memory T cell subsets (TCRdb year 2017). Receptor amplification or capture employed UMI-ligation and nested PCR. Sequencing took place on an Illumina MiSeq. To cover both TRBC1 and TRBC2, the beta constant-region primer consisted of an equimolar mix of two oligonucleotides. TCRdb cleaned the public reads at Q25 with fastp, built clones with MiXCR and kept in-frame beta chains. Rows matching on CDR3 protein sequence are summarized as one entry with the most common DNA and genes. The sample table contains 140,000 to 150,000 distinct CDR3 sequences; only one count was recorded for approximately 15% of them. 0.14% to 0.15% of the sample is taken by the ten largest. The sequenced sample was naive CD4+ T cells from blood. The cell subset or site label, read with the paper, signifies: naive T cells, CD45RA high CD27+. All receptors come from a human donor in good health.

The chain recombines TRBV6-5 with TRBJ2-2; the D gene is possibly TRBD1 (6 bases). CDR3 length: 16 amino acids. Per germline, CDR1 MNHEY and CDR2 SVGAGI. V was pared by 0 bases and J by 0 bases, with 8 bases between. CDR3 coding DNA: TGTGCCAGCAGTTACTCCGGGACACCGAACACCGGGGAGCTGTTTTTT. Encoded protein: CASSYSGTPNTGELFF.

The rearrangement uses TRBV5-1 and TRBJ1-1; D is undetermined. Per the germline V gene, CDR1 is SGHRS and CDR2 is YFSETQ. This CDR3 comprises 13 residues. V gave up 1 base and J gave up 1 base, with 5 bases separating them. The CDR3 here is CASSLPRNTEAFF. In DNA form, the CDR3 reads TGCGCCAGCAGCTTGCCCAGGAACACTGAAGCTTTCTTT.

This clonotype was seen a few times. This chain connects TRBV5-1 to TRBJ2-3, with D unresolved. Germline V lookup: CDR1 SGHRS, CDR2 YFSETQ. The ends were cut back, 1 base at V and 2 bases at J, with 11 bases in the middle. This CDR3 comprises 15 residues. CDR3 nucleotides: TGCGCCAGCAGCTTGTCGGGTACACACACAGATACGCAGTATTTT. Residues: CASSLSGTHTDTQYF.

This CDR3 reads CSVALDPYEQYF. CDR3 nucleotide sequence: TGCAGCGTAGCTTTGGACCCATACGAGCAGTACTTC. The chain uses TRBV29-1 and TRBJ2-7, with unresolved D. Trimming took 6 bases from V and 4 from J, leaving 13 bases between them. The CDR3 consists of 12 residues. CDR1 is SQVTM, CDR2 ANQGSEA, per germline.

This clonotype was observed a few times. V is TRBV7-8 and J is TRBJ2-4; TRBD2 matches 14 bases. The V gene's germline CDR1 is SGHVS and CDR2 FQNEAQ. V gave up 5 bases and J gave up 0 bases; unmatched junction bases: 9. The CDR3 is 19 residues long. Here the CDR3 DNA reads TGTGCCAGCAGCAGTAAGGGACTAGCGGGAGATGGAGCCAAAAACATTCAGTACTTC. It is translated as CASSSKGLAGDGAKNIQYF.

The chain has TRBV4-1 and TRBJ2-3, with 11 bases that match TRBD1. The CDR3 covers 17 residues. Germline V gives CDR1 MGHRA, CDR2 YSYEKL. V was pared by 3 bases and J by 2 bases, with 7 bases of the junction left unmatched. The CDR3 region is CASSQVGTGGYTDTQYF. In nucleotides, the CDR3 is TGCGCCAGCAGCCAGGTCGGGACAGGGGGATACACAGATACGCAGTATTTT.

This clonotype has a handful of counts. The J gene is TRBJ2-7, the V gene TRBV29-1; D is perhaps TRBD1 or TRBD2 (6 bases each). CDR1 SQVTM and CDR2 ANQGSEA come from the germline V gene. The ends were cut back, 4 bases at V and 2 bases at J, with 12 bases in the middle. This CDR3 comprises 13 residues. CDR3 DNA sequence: TGCAGCGTTGGAGGGGGGATTACCTACGAGCAGTACTTC. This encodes CSVGGGITYEQYF.

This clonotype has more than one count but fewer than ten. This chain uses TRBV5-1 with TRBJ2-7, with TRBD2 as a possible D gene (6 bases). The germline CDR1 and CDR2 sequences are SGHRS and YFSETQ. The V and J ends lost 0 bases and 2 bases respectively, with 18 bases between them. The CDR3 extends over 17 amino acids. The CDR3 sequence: CASSLEYPGGVPYEQYF. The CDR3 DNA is TGCGCCAGCAGCTTGGAATATCCAGGAGGGGTCCCCTACGAGCAGTACTTC.

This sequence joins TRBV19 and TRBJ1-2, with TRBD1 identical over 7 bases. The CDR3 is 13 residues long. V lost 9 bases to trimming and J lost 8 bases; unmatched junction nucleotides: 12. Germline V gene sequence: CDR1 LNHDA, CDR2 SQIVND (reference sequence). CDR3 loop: CASADRHYVGYTF. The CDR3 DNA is TGTGCCAGCGCGGACAGGCATTACGTGGGCTACACCTTC.